The 29 T cell receptor beta chains given below trace back to one sample, sequenced in a study of T cells after yellow fever vaccination (dated by TCRdb to between 2018 and 2021). Preparation of the library involved 5' RACE. Sequenced using an Illumina HiSeq 2500. Through fastp at Q25 and MiXCR, TCRdb rebuilt clones from the public reads, retaining in-frame beta chains. Identical CDR3 protein sequences are pooled into one entry, listed with their most common genes and DNA. This sample has almost 600,000 distinct CDR3 sequences in its table, and roughly 14% of those were observed once. The ten largest account for roughly 13% of the sample. This specimen's treatment or condition label, per the study, means: live attenuated yellow fever vaccine strain. The sample was PBMCs, taken on the day of the yellow fever booster vaccination. The receptors shown here come from a man aged 25-40 years who received the YFV17D yellow fever vaccine.

V is TRBV30 and J is TRBJ1-2; 11 bases line up with TRBD1. Germline values: CDR1 GTSNPN, CDR2 SVGIG (reference sequence). CDR3 length: 12 residues. Trimming cost V 5 bases and J 8 bases; bases outside gene matches: 4. The DNA of the CDR3 is TGTGCCTGGGGACAGGGGGCAGGCGGCTACACCTTC. Protein sequence: CAWGQGAGGYTF.

This clonotype turned up a few times. The rearrangement links TRBV20-1 to TRBJ2-3; 14 bases align to TRBD2. The CDR3 extends over 15 amino acids. V gave up 5 bases and J gave up 3 bases; unmatched junction bases: 4. Germline V gene data show CDR1 as DFQATT and CDR2 as SNEGSKA (reference sequence). This CDR3 is CSALGTSGRTDTQYF. The CDR3 coding sequence is TGCAGTGCTTTGGGGACTAGCGGGAGAACAGATACGCAGTATTTT.

The CDR3, as DNA: TGTGCCACCAGTGATTTGGGAGCGGGGAACCAAGAGACCCAGTACTTC. It is translated as CATSDLGAGNQETQYF. V gene TRBV24-1 combines with J gene TRBJ2-5, with 7 bases fitting TRBD2. The CDR3 extends over 16 amino acids. Germline V gene sequence: CDR1 KGHDR, CDR2 SFDVKD. V shed 0 bases, J shed 0 bases, and the junction held 3 bases outside the gene matches.

The genes are TRBV12-3 or TRBV12-4 and TRBJ1-6; D gene ambiguous. This CDR3 has 13 residues. Trimming took 2 bases from V and 7 from J, leaving 6 bases between them. CDR3 residues: CASSLQENSPLHF. For the CDR3, the DNA is TGTGCCAGCAGTTTACAGGAGAATTCACCCCTCCACTTT.

This clonotype was detected a few times. The chain joins TRBV11-2 to TRBJ2-5; 8 bases fit TRBD1. Germline CDR1 is SGHAT and CDR2 is FQNNGV. V trimming: 5 bases; J trimming: 2 bases; junction bases outside the gene matches: 7. There are 15 residues in the CDR3. CDR3 nucleotides: TGTGCCAGCAGCGTTAACAGGGGGAGGCAAGAGACCCAGTACTTC. Its translation: CASSVNRGRQETQYF. Combining the CDR3 with reference TRBV11-2 and TRBJ2-5 gives the whole variable domain EAGVAQSPRYKIIEKRQSVAFWCNPISGHATLYWYQQILGQGPKLLIQFQNNGVVDDSQLPKDRFSAERLKGVDSTLKIQPAKLEDSAVYLCASSVNRGRQETQYFGPGTRLLVL.

This clonotype showed up just a few times. The chain has TRBV19 and TRBJ2-3; weak D call: TRBD2 (5 bases). The length of the CDR3 is 15 residues. Deletions cut 3 bases from V and 3 bases from J, with 13 bases between. Germline CDR1 and CDR2: LNHDA and SQIVND (reference sequence). CDR3 protein: CASSILAGGTDTQYF. CDR3 nucleotides: TGTGCCAGTAGTATCCTCGCCGGCGGGACAGATACGCAGTATTTT.

Only a few counts were recorded for this clonotype. The chain's CDR3 is CASSLAPLGTSVYNEQFF. The CDR3 DNA reads as TGTGCCAGCAGCTTAGCTCCGTTGGGGACTAGCGTATACAATGAGCAGTTCTTC. This chain connects TRBV11-1 to TRBJ2-1; 10 nucleotides line up with TRBD2. This CDR3 has 18 amino acids. J lost 4 bases, V lost 0 bases, and 9 bases had no gene match. Germline lookup yields CDR1 SGHAT and CDR2 FQDESV (reference sequence).

There are a few counts of this clonotype. V gene TRBV27 combines with J gene TRBJ2-3; 9 nucleotides agree with TRBD1. CDR3 length: 13 residues. Germline V gene lookup returns CDR1 MNHEY and CDR2 SMNVEV (reference sequence). CDR3 sequence: CGKQGAATDTQYF. The CDR3 DNA is TGTGGAAAACAGGGGGCCGCGACAGATACGCAGTATTTT.

There are a few counts of this clonotype. The rearrangement links TRBV24-1 to TRBJ2-1; possibly TRBD1 or TRBD2 for D (5 bases each). CDR3 length: 17 residues. Germline values: CDR1 KGHDR, CDR2 SFDVKD. Trimming shortened V by 5 bases and J by 3 bases, and 19 bases separated the two germline ends. The CDR3 loop is CATSGSPPGRIYNEQFF. The CDR3 bases are TGTGCCACCAGTGGCAGCCCTCCGGGACGGATCTACAATGAGCAGTTCTTC.

V and J are TRBV7-2 and TRBJ2-2, with D perhaps matching TRBD1 or TRBD2 (5 bases each). Germline CDR1 SGHTA, CDR2 FQGNSA. The CDR3 runs to 16 residues. V lost 5 bases and J 0 bases, leaving 13 bases between the germline ends. As DNA, the CDR3 is TGTGCCAGCAGCACCACGGGACGGGCGAACACCGGGGAGCTGTTTTTT. Translation: CASSTTGRANTGELFF.

The chain uses TRBV20-1 and TRBJ1-1; 12 bases align to TRBD1. CDR1 and CDR2 from the germline V gene are DFQATT and SNEGSKA (reference sequence). CDR3 length equals 14 residues. V lost 8 bases and J lost 6; bases outside the gene matches: 10. The CDR3 is CSSGTGGLVAEAFF. The DNA for the CDR3 is TGCAGTTCCGGGACAGGGGGCCTGGTGGCTGAAGCTTTCTTT.

The table lists this clonotype with a few counts. CDR3 sequence reads: CASSVRRGLAGPGEQFF. In DNA form, the CDR3 reads TGTGCCAGCAGCGTAAGGAGGGGACTAGCCGGCCCGGGTGAGCAGTTCTTC. The chain has TRBV9 and TRBJ2-1; 9 bases agree with TRBD2. V lost 1 base and J lost 9; bases outside the gene matches: 14. In germline, CDR1 is SGDLS, CDR2 YYNGEE. CDR3 size: 17 residues.

The table lists this clonotype with a few counts. The V and J genes are TRBV3-1 and TRBJ2-1; D is unclear. From germline, CDR1 is LGHDT and CDR2 YNNKEL (reference sequence). The V and J ends lost 0 bases and 7 bases respectively, with 16 bases between them. The CDR3 is 16 residues long. CDR3 residues: CASSQEGGRSRNEQFF. The CDR3 region has the DNA TGTGCCAGCAGCCAAGAAGGCGGTCGCTCGAGGAATGAGCAGTTCTTC.

This clonotype was counted at least ten times. J is TRBJ2-7 and V is TRBV7-9; D remains unclear. There are 12 residues in the CDR3. Trimming shortened V by 1 base and J by 5 bases, and 6 bases separated the two germline ends. CDR1 and CDR2 from the germline V gene are SEHNR and FQNEAQ (reference sequence). This CDR3 reads CASSLGYNEQYF. CDR3 nucleotide sequence: TGTGCCAGCAGCTTAGGGTATAACGAGCAGTACTTC.

This clonotype was seen more than once but under ten times. The chain recombines TRBV30 with TRBJ2-1; D unresolved. V lost 2 bases to trimming and J lost 3 bases, with 5 bases between them. In germline, CDR1 is GTSNPN, CDR2 SVGIG (reference sequence). The CDR3 spans 12 residues. This CDR3 reads CAWSPDYNEQFF. The CDR3 DNA sequence: TGTGCCTGGAGTCCGGACTACAATGAGCAGTTCTTC. Filled out from reference TRBV30 and TRBJ2-1, the complete variable domain reads SQTIHQWPATLVQPVGSPLSLECTVEGTSNPNLYWYRQAAGRGLQLLFYSVGIGQISSEVPQNLSASRPQDRQFILSSKKLLLSDSGFYLCAWSPDYNEQFFGPGTRLTVL.

The gene calls are TRBV18 and TRBJ1-1, with D uncertain. Germline values: CDR1 KGHSH, CDR2 LQKENI. Trimming removed 3 bases from V and 5 bases from J, with 7 bases in between. This CDR3 is 12 amino acids long. The CDR3 protein is CASSPERTEAFF. CDR3 DNA sequence: TGTGCCAGCTCACCCGAACGGACTGAAGCTTTCTTT.

V usage is TRBV20-1 and J usage is TRBJ2-5; 7 bases agree with TRBD1. V was clipped by 7 bases and J by 1 base; unmatched bases: 9. This CDR3 is built from 14 residues. Germline lookup yields CDR1 DFQATT and CDR2 SNEGSKA (reference sequence). CDR3 DNA sequence: TGCAGTGTCTCCCTGGGACAGTTCCAAGAGACCCAGTACTTC. It encodes CSVSLGQFQETQYF.

This clonotype was counted at least ten times. CDR3 loop: CASSLVGSNTGELFF. The DNA of the CDR3 is TGCGCCAGCAGCTTGGTGGGGTCTAACACCGGGGAGCTGTTTTTT. This chain joins TRBV5-1 and TRBJ2-2; no clear D. V was shortened by 0 bases and J by 2 bases, with 8 bases between the two germline ends. The germline V gene has CDR1 SGHRS and CDR2 YFSETQ. The CDR3 loop spans 15 amino acids.

The rearrangement links TRBV7-2 to TRBJ1-1; D might be TRBD1 (5 bases). Trimming took off 1 base at V and 2 bases at J, with 11 bases between the two ends. The CDR3 loop spans 15 amino acids. Germline lookup yields CDR1 SGHTA and CDR2 FQGNSA. The CDR3 DNA reads as TGTGCCAGCAGCTTAGTTTCAGGGACTAACACTGAAGCTTTCTTT. This sequence encodes CASSLVSGTNTEAFF.

The V and J genes are TRBV11-3 and TRBJ2-3, with TRBD2 matching 9 bases. The CDR3 is 17 amino acids. J was trimmed by 1 base and V by 5 bases; bases with no gene match: 10. CDR1 and CDR2 from the germline V gene are SGHNT and YENEEA. The CDR3 loop reads CASSTGAGGVGTDTQYF. The DNA for the CDR3 is TGTGCCAGCAGCACCGGGGCGGGAGGGGTTGGCACAGATACGCAGTATTTT.

CDR3 in DNA: TGCAGCGTCCTCACAAATGAAAAACTGTTTTTT. Protein sequence: CSVLTNEKLFF. The chain uses TRBV29-1 and TRBJ1-4; D is uncertain. There are 11 residues in the CDR3. Trimming shortened V by 6 bases and J by 5 bases, and 7 bases separated the two germline ends. CDR1 SQVTM and CDR2 ANQGSEA come from the germline V gene. The whole variable domain, filled in from reference TRBV29-1 and TRBJ1-4, reads SAVISQKPSRDICQRGTSLTIQCQVDSQVTMMFWYRQQPGQSLTLIATANQGSEATYESGFVIDKFPISRPNLTFSTLTVSNMSPEDSSIYLCSVLTNEKLFFGSGTQLSVL.

This chain links TRBV3-1 with TRBJ2-2, with D uncertain. The CDR3 has 14 residues. V was shortened by 0 bases and J by 6 bases, with 8 bases between the two germline ends. Germline CDR1 is LGHDT and CDR2 is YNNKEL (reference sequence). The CDR3 DNA reads TGTGCCAGCAGCCAAGAGGACCGCGCCGGGGAGCTGTTTTTT. Encoded protein: CASSQEDRAGELFF.

This clonotype was counted ten times or more. The rearrangement links TRBV28 to TRBJ2-1; 8 positions agree with TRBD2. Germline V gene lookup returns CDR1 MDHEN and CDR2 SYDVKM. V lost 6 bases and J lost 6; bases outside the gene matches: 10. The CDR3 extends over 15 amino acids. CDR3 nucleotides: TGTGCCAGCAGGGGAGGTTCAGCGGGAGCCAATGAGCAGTTCTTC. This sequence encodes CASRGGSAGANEQFF.

This clonotype turned up a few times. CDR3: CASSLDLGIDQPQHF. The CDR3, as DNA: TGCGCCAGCAGCTTGGATCTGGGGATCGATCAGCCCCAGCATTTT. The chain employs TRBV5-1 and TRBJ1-5; no clear D. This CDR3 has 15 amino acids. Trimming removed 0 bases from V and 5 bases from J, with 12 bases in between. The germline gives CDR1 SGHRS, CDR2 YFSETQ.

V and J are TRBV9 and TRBJ2-2; perhaps D is TRBD1 or TRBD2 (5 bases each). V lost 0 bases to trimming and J lost 0 bases, with 12 bases between them. This CDR3 spans 17 amino acids. Per the germline V gene, CDR1 is SGDLS and CDR2 is YYNGEE. The CDR3: CASSVAGLGPNTGELFF. CDR3 nucleotides: TGTGCCAGCAGCGTAGCAGGGCTGGGACCGAACACCGGGGAGCTGTTTTTT.

This clonotype showed up just a few times. The chain carries TRBV6-1 and TRBJ1-3, with D hard to call. The V gene's germline CDR1 is MNHNS and CDR2 SASEGT. The CDR3 covers 14 residues. Between the trimmed V and J ends, which lost 6 bases and 8 bases, there was a span of 17 bases. The CDR3 nucleotides are TGTGCCAGCAGCCGCCTCGGATCTGGGGACACCATATATTTT. Protein product: CASSRLGSGDTIYF.

This clonotype was found a few times. The CDR3 bases are TGTGCCAGCAGCACGACAGGGGGCGCGGACACTGAAGCTTTCTTT. It is translated as CASSTTGGADTEAFF. The chain recombines TRBV6-1 with TRBJ1-1; the match to TRBD1 covers 10 bases. Per the germline V gene, CDR1 is MNHNS and CDR2 is SASEGT. The length of the CDR3 is 15 residues. Trimming took 6 bases from V and 3 from J; bases not matched to a gene: 7.

This clonotype was seen a handful of times. The rearrangement links TRBV7-9 to TRBJ2-7; TRBD2 matches 11 bases. The CDR3 consists of 13 residues. J lost 6 bases, V lost 8 bases, and 6 bases had no gene match. CDR1 and CDR2 from the germline V gene are SEHNR and FQNEAQ (reference sequence). CDR3 bases: TGTGCCAGCGATCCCGGGACTAGCGGCGAGCAGTACTTC. Residues: CASDPGTSGEQYF.

This clonotype was counted many times. One end of the junction does not line up with germline, which may come from a read error. The gene calls are TRBV5-1 and TRBJ2-7; 7 bases are shared with TRBD1. CDR1 is SGHRS and CDR2 is YFSETQ in the germline V gene. CDR3 length equals 13 residues. CDR3 protein: CASSFGQAYEQYF. The CDR3 DNA sequence: TGTGCCAGCAGCTTCGGACAGGCCTACGAGCAGTACTTC.